This TCR beta chain derives from a study of cytomegalovirus exposure and HLA in healthy donors. Points from the study as a whole: A list of 150 to 200 TCR beta chains associated with cytomegalovirus was given. Common viral pathogens were later found to be apparently linked to several of the most significant clusters. The study carried out a later analysis of TCR beta sequences. It associated approximately 16,000 of them with specific HLA alleles at a false discovery rate of 0.05.

When sampled, the donors appeared nominally healthy, though they likely had unrecorded immune exposures. The PCR ran on 60 Vbeta and 13 Jbeta primers. The method was immunoSEQ multiplex PCR; TCRdb's version includes in-frame clones alone and lacks a portion of them. This sample has over 100,000 clones, with roughly 72% found just once. The CDR3 covers 13 residues. The germline V gene encodes CDR1 SGHRS and CDR2 YFSETQ. The ends were cut back, 4 bases at V and 3 bases at J, with 10 bases in the middle. This clone was counted only a few times. The antigen is undetermined. The chain joins TRBV5-1 to TRBJ2-5; tentative D call: TRBD1 (6 bases). The receptor was isolated from a woman aged 18-29 years in good health and CMV-seropositive. Sequenced sample: PBMCs. CDR3 nucleotide sequence: TGCGCCAGCAGCCAAGGGACAAAAGAGACCCAGTACTTC. This codes for CASSQGTKETQYF.